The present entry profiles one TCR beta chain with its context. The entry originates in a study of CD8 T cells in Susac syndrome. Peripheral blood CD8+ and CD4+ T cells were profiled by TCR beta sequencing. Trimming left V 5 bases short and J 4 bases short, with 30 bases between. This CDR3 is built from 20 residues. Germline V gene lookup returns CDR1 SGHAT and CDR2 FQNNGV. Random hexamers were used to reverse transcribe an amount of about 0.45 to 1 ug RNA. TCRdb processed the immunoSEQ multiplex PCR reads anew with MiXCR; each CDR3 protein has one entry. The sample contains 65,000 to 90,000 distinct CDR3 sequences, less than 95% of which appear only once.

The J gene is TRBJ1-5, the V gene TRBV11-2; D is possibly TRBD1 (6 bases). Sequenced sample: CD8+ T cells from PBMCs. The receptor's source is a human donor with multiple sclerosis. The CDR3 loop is CASSPMGHRNELPWNQPQHF. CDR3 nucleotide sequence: TGTGCCAGCAGCCCGATGGGACACCGGAACGAACTTCCATGGAATCAGCCCCAGCATTTT.